This T cell receptor (beta chain) was retrieved from a study of CD8+ T cells in alopecia areata (dated by TCRdb to the late 2010s). For the study in its entirety: In both human patients and the C3H/HeJ mouse model, the study applied high-throughput TCRbeta sequencing to look at T cell clonal expansion in alopecia areata. RNA was extracted with the PAXgene miRNA kit for fixed scalp, the miRNeasy kit for PBMCs, and the RNeasy kit for mouse skin. On the human side, TCRbeta sequencing was run on scalp tissue and on sorted CD4+ and CD8+ peripheral blood T cells from healthy controls and from alopecia areata patients with either patchy or totalis/universalis disease. Scalp clonality was compared among normal scalp (n=4), patchy alopecia areata scalp (n=8), and alopecia totalis/universalis scalp (n=8). TCRbeta CDR3 regions were amplified by immunoSEQ multiplex PCR with 35 Vbeta forward and 13 Jbeta reverse primers.

Relative to germline, V is 6 bases shorter and J is 0 bases shorter, with 15 bases between their ends. CDR1 and CDR2 (KGHSH, LQKENI) derive from the germline V gene. The CDR3, cysteine through phenylalanine, is 17 amino acids long. Just CDR3 DNA is preserved here, 51 bases in frame from base 1. Of note for this clone: Its antigen has not been determined. Base-call qualities are not available, and no considerably larger clone is one nucleotide away.

PBMCs were separated by density centrifugation and stained for CD3, CD4 and CD8, after which CD4+ and CD8+ T cells were sorted on a FACSAria. Scalp biopsies and blood samples were obtained from unaffected controls. Library construction relied on the immunoSEQ multiplex PCR assay. For TCR sequencing, RNA was extracted from every sample and reverse transcribed into cDNA to serve as template. First-strand cDNA was synthesized with SuperScript III using a 2:1 mix of oligo-dT and random hexamers. Amplification bias was assessed with a synthetic immune receptor repertoire, and residual bias was removed computationally. In the paper's pipeline: After raw reads were preprocessed to remove errors, the CDR3 was defined following IMGT conventions as running from the conserved cysteine to phenylalanine. Clonality was calculated as 1 minus Shannon entropy normalized by log2 of the number of productive unique TCRs. Whether each scalp clone was CD4 or CD8 was inferred by checking scalp TCRbeta sequences against the CD4 and CD8 repertoires from sorted blood. This immuneACCESS table, as held by TCRdb, lists in-frame sequences with V and J called but not all clones. Of the missing ones, under half trace to an unresolved V gene in checked studies; the others have no known cause. Clone size and the V and J calls come from that table; the DNA yielded D and trimming. In all, the sample holds 90,000 to 130,000 clones, and approximately 59% of those were seen once. The leading ten clones occupy roughly 19% of the sample.

The research as a whole found: Higher clonality and more expanded CD8+ clones were observed in lesional scalp than in normal scalp, particularly in alopecia totalis/universalis, a finding suggestive of antigenic drive. Scalp TCR repertoire analysis is complicated because resident alphabeta T cells in normal human skin are also sequenced, whereas mouse skin is dominated by gammadelta T cells. Shared TCR sequences between patients were less evident than in mice, which may be partly attributable to HLA diversity in the patient population.

Material: CD8+ T cells sorted from blood. The V and J segments used are TRBV18 and TRBJ1-6; tentative D gene TRBD1, with 5 bases matching. This receptor was obtained from a human donor in good health. The sequenced DNA is TGTGCCAGCTCGAGGGACGGGATCAGCTCCTATAATTCACCCCTCCACTTT. It specifies CASSRDGISSYNSPLHF.